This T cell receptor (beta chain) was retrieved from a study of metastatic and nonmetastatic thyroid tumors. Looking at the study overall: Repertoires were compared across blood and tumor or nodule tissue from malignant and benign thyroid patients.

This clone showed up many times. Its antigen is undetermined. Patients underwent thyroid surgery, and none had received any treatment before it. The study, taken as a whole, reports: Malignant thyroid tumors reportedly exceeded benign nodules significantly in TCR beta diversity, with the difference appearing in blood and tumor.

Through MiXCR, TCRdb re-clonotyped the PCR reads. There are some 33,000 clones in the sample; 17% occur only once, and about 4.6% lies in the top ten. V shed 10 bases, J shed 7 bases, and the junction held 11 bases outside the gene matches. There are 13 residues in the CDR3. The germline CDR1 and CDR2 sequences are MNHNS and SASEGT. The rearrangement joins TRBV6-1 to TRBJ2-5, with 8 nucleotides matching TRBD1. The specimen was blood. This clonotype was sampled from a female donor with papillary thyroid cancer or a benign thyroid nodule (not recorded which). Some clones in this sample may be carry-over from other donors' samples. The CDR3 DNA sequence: TGTGCCATCGGACAGGGAAGGGAAGGGACCCAGTACTTC. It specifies CAIGQGREGTQYF.